This T cell receptor (beta chain) was identified during a study of blood T cell repertoires in COVID-19. As for the study in general: COVID-19 samples collected from the United States, Italy and Spain covered acute and convalescent phases. Sample material is recorded as cDNA or gDNA derived from T cells, B-cell-depleted T cells, or PBMCs.

Methods used by the authors: Counts of nucleated cells, estimated from reference gene primer amplification, were obtained. Measured with immunoSEQ multiplex PCR; TCRdb has only the in-frame clones, and not every one. For V, J and clone size, that table is used; D and trimming come from the DNA. The sample has 150,000 to 170,000 clones; just under 85% are singletons. The CDR3 consists of 20 residues. Germline V gene lookup returns CDR1 MNHEY and CDR2 SVGEGT. V lost 4 bases, J lost 3 bases, and 28 bases lay in between. The V call is TRBV6-2 or TRBV6-3, the J call TRBJ2-1; D possibly corresponds to TRBD2 (7 bases). The sample consisted of peripheral blood. The sequence came from an older woman with acute or convalescent COVID-19. The CDR3 DNA reads TGTGCCAGCAGTTCTCAACAACCCTATGGGGGGGCCGGGTTCTACAATGAGCAGTTCTTC. It yields the protein CASSSQQPYGGAGFYNEQFF.